Given below is one T cell receptor (beta chain) in context. The specificity of this receptor is unknown. Within one base of it there is no much larger clone, and no base qualities were kept. The sample comes from a study of blood T cell repertoires in COVID-19 (dated by TCRdb to the early 2020s). For context, the study as a whole: Samples from collaborators originated in the United States, Italy and Spain and spanned both the acute and convalescent phases of COVID-19. The material from the prospective study consisted of cDNA or gDNA derived from T cells, B-cell-depleted T cells, or PBMCs. The dataset comprised deeply sampled blood TCRbeta repertoires from subjects exposed to, actively infected with, or recovered from COVID-19. A freely available public database, intended as a resource for researchers studying the immune response to SARS-CoV-2, is where the repertoires were released. Samples came from the ongoing ImmuneRACE study (first 160 participants) plus 1,254 subjects from 6 global collaborators. The sample metadata nearly always contained a de-identified subject ID, COVID-19 status, age in years and sex. Where HLA class I and class II types were available, the types were taken from metadata supplied by the sample provider, not from assay-based typing. The research as a whole found: How much clinical and demographic metadata was included differed by source and by participant, and the metadata was provided uncurated.

The immunoSEQ Assay, a bias-controlled multiplex PCR, was used to amplify TCRbeta CDR3 regions from genomic DNA. The source study handled its data this way. Nucleated cell counts per sample were estimated from amplification of reference gene primers within the assay. Sequence reads were collapsed and filtered to measure the absolute abundance of every unique TCRbeta CDR3 rearrangement. For each sample, productive Simpson clonality was calculated by taking the square root of Simpson's diversity index across productive rearrangements. The immuneACCESS repertoire file appears here via TCRdb, limited to in-frame rearrangements. These files lack a portion of the clones; in checked studies, under half of the deficit traces to unresolved V genes, and the cause of the others is not known. The D gene and trimming were derived from the DNA, and the V and J assignments and clone size from that table. The sample has about 210,000 clones on record, over 80% of them singletons. Jointly, the top ten make up around 7.8% of the sample.

The CDR3 covers 14 residues, taking in both the cysteine and the phenylalanine. Only CDR3 DNA remains: 42 bases, in frame from the first base. V loses 6 bases at its end and J loses 3 bases; junction bases beyond the gene matches: 7. Based on the germline V gene, the CDR1 and CDR2 sequences are MNHEY and SVGAGI. At one collaborating source in Seattle, patients were enrolled during active infection and were followed longitudinally through the course of disease. Each collaborating institution followed its own protocols to collect whole blood in K2EDTA tubes. For TCRbeta analysis, collaborator samples were shipped as frozen whole blood, as isolated PBMCs, or as DNA extracted from either sample type.

The TCR originated in a woman in her sixties with COVID-19, enrolled during active disease. The specimen sequenced was peripheral blood. This chain joins TRBV6-5 to TRBJ1-1; TRBD1 agrees with 7 junctional bases. The CDR3 reads as follows: CASRETGRDTEAFF. The nucleotide sequence reads TGTGCCAGCAGGGAGACAGGGCGGGACACTGAAGCTTTCTTT.